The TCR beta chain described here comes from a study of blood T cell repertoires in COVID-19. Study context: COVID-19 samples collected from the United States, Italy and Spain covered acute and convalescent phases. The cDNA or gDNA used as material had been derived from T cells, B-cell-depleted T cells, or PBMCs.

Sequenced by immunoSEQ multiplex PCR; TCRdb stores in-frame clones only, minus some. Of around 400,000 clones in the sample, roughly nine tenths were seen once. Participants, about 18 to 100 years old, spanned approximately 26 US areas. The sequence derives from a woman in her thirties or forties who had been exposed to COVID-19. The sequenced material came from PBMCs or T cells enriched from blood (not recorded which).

The CDR3 reads CATSPAGTSGNGYTF. The CDR3 DNA sequence: TGTGCCACCAGTCCGGCCGGCACTTCGGGTAATGGCTACACCTTC. J is TRBJ1-2 and V is TRBV24-1; D call uncertain. Trimming removed 6 bases from V and 6 bases from J, with 19 bases in between. The V gene's germline CDR1 is KGHDR and CDR2 SFDVKD. CDR3 length: 15 residues.